The subject of this entry is one T cell receptor (beta chain). The antigen remains unidentified. This CDR3 is built from 14 residues. Trimming removed 6 bases at V and 0 bases at J, with 8 bases between. The germline CDR1 and CDR2 sequences are SGHTA and FQGNSA. Clones were read by immunoSEQ multiplex PCR, and TCRdb kept only the in-frame ones, dropping some. This sample has 95,000 to 150,000 clones, with 86% found just once. This sample was included in a study of PD-1 blockade in mismatch repair-deficient tumors. The study, taken as a whole, reports: After pembrolizumab, tumor-resident clones rose rapidly, then generally contracted before radiologic responses.

The source of this sequence is an adult with mismatch repair-deficient cancer. The rearrangement links TRBV7-2 to TRBJ2-2, with no clear D. The specimen comprised peripheral blood, sampled 44 weeks after starting pembrolizumab. CDR3 sequence reads: CASRMIANTGELFF. Written as DNA, the CDR3 is TGTGCCAGCAGGATGATCGCGAACACCGGGGAGCTGTTTTTT.